This T cell receptor (beta chain) is from a study of T cell responses to AZD1222 COVID-19 vaccine. Measured with immunoSEQ multiplex PCR; TCRdb has only the in-frame clones, and not every one. Here the sample spans 130,000 or so clones, more than 85% being singletons. The CDR3 is 14 residues long. J gave up 6 bases and V 3 bases, and 6 bases lay outside the gene matches. Germline CDR1 reads KGHDR; CDR2 reads SFDVKD. This specimen was peripheral blood, taken 28 days after the second AZD1222 dose. The receptor was isolated from an adult who received the AZD1222 COVID-19 vaccine. V usage is TRBV24-1 and J usage is TRBJ1-2; TRBD1 matches 7 bases. The CDR3 loop is CATSDATGVDGYTF. In nucleotides, the CDR3 is TGTGCCACCAGTGATGCCACAGGGGTTGATGGCTACACCTTC.